This T cell receptor beta chain was documented in a study of CD8 T cells in ankylosing spondylitis. Notes on the study in general: A TCR beta motif made of several highly homologous variants seemed typical of ankylosing spondylitis blood.

TCRdb analysed the 5' RACE reads with MiXCR anew, one entry per CDR3 protein. The sample yields 700,000 to 1,000,000 distinct CDR3 sequences, around 11% seen once. The J segment lost 3 bases and the V segment lost 1 base, leaving 3 bases of the junction unmatched. Germline-derived CDR1 and CDR2 are MGHRA and YSYEKL. The CDR3 is 14 amino acids. Points on this clonotype: Its antigen is undetermined.

V and J are TRBV4-1 and TRBJ2-7; 7 bases map to TRBD2. The clonotype comes from a male donor with ankylosing spondylitis. The sample was blood, either unsorted or a sorted T cell fraction (not recorded which). The DNA for the CDR3 is TGCGCCAGCAGCCAAGTCGAGCGGGGCTACGAGCAGTACTTC. Encoded protein: CASSQVERGYEQYF.